Below, 9 T cell receptor beta chains from the same sample are listed, as sequenced in a study of blood T cell repertoires in COVID-19. Using immunoSEQ multiplex PCR, the repertoire was profiled, and TCRdb retains in-frame clones only, with some absent. The data contain over 300,000 clones, 70% to 90% of them singletons. Input material: PBMCs or T cells enriched from blood (not recorded which). Every receptor here comes from a woman aged 25 to 45 who had recovered from COVID-19.

V is TRBV5-1 and J is TRBJ2-7, with D unclear. The CDR3 totals 12 residues. V was pared by 4 bases and J by 5 bases, with 10 bases between. Germline lookup yields CDR1 SGHRS and CDR2 YFSETQ. The CDR3 is CASSTPPNEQYF. The DNA of the CDR3 is TGCGCCAGCAGCACCCCCCCTAACGAGCAGTACTTC. The entire variable domain, with the rest obtained from reference TRBV5-1 and TRBJ2-7, is as follows: KAGVTQTPRYLIKTRGQQVTLSCSPISGHRSVSWYQQTPGQGLQFLFEYFSETQRNKGNFPGRFSGRQFSNSRSEMNVSTLELGDSALYLCASSTPPNEQYFGPGTRLTVT.

The genes are TRBV4-1 and TRBJ1-4, with a weak D call TRBD1 (6 bases). Germline V gene sequence: CDR1 MGHRA, CDR2 YSYEKL. This CDR3 has 17 residues. V lost 2 bases to trimming and J lost 0 bases, with 13 bases between them. CDR3 residues: CASSQHKWGPTNEKLFF. The CDR3 DNA follows: TGCGCCAGCAGCCAACATAAGTGGGGGCCAACTAATGAAAAACTGTTTTTT.

This chain links TRBV11-3 with TRBJ1-2; no reliable D call. This CDR3 contains 16 residues. CDR1 is SGHNT, CDR2 YENEEA, per germline. Trimming pared 2 bases from V and 3 bases from J, leaving 16 bases between. CDR3 DNA: TGTGCCAGCAGCTTAACCCCTCGGGGATTCCACTATGGCTACACCTTC. This sequence encodes CASSLTPRGFHYGYTF.

This clone was seen a single time. The chain employs TRBV5-5 and TRBJ1-1; 11 positions agree with TRBD1. There are 16 residues in the CDR3. V lost 3 bases, J lost 11 bases, and 15 bases stayed unmatched. The germline CDR1 and CDR2 sequences are SGHKS and YYEKEE (reference sequence). The CDR3: CASSSSQSWTGGPAFF. The CDR3 nucleotides read TGTGCCAGCAGCTCCTCACAATCTTGGACAGGGGGCCCGGCTTTCTTT.

The rearrangement joins TRBV5-4 to TRBJ2-5; 10 bases match TRBD2. The CDR3 totals 17 residues. Trimming at V came to 0 bases and at J to 6 bases, leaving 11 bases not matched to a gene. In germline, CDR1 is SGHNT, CDR2 YYREEE (reference sequence). CDR3 nucleotide sequence: TGTGCCAGCAGCTTGGGTTTGGCTAGCGGGGGTACGCAGACCCAGTACTTC. Protein: CASSLGLASGGTQTQYF.

The V call is TRBV19, the J call TRBJ1-1, with TRBD1 as a possible D gene (5 bases). V was clipped by 7 bases and J by 2 bases, with 11 bases between them. CDR3 length: 13 residues. The germline gives CDR1 LNHDA, CDR2 SQIVND (reference sequence). In DNA form, the CDR3 reads TGTGCCAGTAAGGACACAACAAACACTGAAGCTTTCTTT. Residues: CASKDTTNTEAFF.

The rearrangement links TRBV6-2 or TRBV6-3 to TRBJ2-5; D is possibly TRBD1 (5 bases). V was clipped by 3 bases and J by 5 bases, with 16 bases between them. This CDR3 comprises 15 residues. Germline values: CDR1 MNHEY, CDR2 SVGEGT. CDR3 bases: TGTGCCAGCAGTTATTCCCTTCAGGGCCGGGAGACCCAGTACTTC. It yields the protein CASSYSLQGRETQYF.

This chain joins TRBV5-1 and TRBJ2-2, with 7 nucleotides matching TRBD1. This CDR3 spans 15 amino acids. J gave up 4 bases and V 5 bases, and 8 bases lay outside the gene matches. The germline V gene encodes CDR1 SGHRS and CDR2 YFSETQ. CDR3 amino acids: CASRTGSVGTGELFF. The CDR3 DNA is TGCGCCAGCAGGACAGGGTCGGTAGGCACCGGGGAGCTGTTTTTT.

The chain is built from TRBV6-6 and TRBJ2-7; weak D call: TRBD1 (6 bases). The length of the CDR3 is 14 residues. V dropped 4 bases and J dropped 2 bases, with 12 bases sitting between them. From germline, CDR1 is MNHNY and CDR2 SVGAGI (reference sequence). DNA for the CDR3: TGTGCCAGCAGTTCCGGGACAAAGACCTACGAGCAGTACTTC. Translated, it gives CASSSGTKTYEQYF.